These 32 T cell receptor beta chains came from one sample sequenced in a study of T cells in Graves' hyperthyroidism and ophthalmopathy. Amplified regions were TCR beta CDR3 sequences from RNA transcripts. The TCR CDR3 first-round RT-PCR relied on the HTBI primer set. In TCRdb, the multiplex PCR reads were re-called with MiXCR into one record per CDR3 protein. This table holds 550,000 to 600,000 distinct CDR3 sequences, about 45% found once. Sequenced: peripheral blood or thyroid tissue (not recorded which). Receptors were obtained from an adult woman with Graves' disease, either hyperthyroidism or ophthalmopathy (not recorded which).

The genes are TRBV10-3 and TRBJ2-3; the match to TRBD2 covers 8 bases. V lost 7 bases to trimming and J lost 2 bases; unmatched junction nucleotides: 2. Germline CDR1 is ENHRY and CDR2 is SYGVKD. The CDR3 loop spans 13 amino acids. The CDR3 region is CAIMREDTDTQYF. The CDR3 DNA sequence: TGTGCCATCATGCGGGAGGACACAGATACGCAGTATTTT.

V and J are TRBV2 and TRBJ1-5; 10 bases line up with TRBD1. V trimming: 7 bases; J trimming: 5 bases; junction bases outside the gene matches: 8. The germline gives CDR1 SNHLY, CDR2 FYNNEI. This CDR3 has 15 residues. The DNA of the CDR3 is TGTGCCAGCAAAAACCTCGGGACAGGGGATCAGCCCCAGCATTTT. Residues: CASKNLGTGDQPQHF. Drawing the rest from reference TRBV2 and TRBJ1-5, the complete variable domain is EPEVTQTPSHQVTQMGQEVILRCVPISNHLYFYWYRQILGQKVEFLVSFYNNEISEKSEIFDDQFSVERPDGSNFTLKIRSTKLEDSAMYFCASKNLGTGDQPQHFGDGTRLSIL.

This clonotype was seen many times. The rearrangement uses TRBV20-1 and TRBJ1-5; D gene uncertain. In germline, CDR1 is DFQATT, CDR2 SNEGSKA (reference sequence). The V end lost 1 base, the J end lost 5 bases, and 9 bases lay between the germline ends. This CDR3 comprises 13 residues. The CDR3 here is CSARAWVHQPQHF. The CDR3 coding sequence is TGCAGTGCTAGAGCGTGGGTTCATCAGCCCCAGCATTTT.

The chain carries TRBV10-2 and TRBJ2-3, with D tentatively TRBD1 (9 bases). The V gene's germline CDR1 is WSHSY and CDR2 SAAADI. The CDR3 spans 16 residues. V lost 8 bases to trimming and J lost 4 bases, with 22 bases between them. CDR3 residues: CASQPGTGRGADTQYF. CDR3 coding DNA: TGCGCCAGCCAGCCTGGGACAGGGCGGGGGGCAGATACGCAGTATTTT.

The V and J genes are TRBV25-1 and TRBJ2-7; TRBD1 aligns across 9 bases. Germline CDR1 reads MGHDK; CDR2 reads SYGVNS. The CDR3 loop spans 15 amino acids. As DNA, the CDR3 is TGTGCTAGGAACTTAGGACAGGGGATCTCCTACGAGCAGTACTTC. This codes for CARNLGQGISYEQYF.

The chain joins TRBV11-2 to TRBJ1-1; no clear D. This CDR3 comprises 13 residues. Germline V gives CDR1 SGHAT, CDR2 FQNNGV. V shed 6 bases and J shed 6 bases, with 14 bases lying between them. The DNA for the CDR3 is TGTGCCAGCAGAACTAATGTAGGGTCTGAAGCTTTCTTT. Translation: CASRTNVGSEAFF. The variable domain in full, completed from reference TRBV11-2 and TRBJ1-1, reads EAGVAQSPRYKIIEKRQSVAFWCNPISGHATLYWYQQILGQGPKLLIQFQNNGVVDDSQLPKDRFSAERLKGVDSTLKIQPAKLEDSAVYLCASRTNVGSEAFFGQGTRLTVV.

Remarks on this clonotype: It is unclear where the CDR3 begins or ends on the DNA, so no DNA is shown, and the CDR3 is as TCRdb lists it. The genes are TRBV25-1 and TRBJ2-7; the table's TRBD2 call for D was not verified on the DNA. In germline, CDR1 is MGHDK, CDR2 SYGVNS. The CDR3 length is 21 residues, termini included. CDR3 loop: CDSSFYICSRRLAGPSYEQYF.

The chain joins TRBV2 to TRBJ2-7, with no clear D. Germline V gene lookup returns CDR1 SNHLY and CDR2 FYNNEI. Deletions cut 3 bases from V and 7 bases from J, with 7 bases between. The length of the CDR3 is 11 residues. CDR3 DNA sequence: TGTGCCAGCAGTGATCGTTTTGAGCAGTACTTC. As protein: CASSDRFEQYF. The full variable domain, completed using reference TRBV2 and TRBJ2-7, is EPEVTQTPSHQVTQMGQEVILRCVPISNHLYFYWYRQILGQKVEFLVSFYNNEISEKSEIFDDQFSVERPDGSNFTLKIRSTKLEDSAMYFCASSDRFEQYFGPGTRLTVT.

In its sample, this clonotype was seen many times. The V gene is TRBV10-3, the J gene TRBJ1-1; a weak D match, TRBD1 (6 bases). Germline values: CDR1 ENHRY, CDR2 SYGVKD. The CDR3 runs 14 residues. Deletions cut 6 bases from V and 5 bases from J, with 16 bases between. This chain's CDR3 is CAIRDTGRETEAFF. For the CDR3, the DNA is TGTGCCATCAGAGATACAGGGAGAGAGACTGAAGCTTTCTTT.

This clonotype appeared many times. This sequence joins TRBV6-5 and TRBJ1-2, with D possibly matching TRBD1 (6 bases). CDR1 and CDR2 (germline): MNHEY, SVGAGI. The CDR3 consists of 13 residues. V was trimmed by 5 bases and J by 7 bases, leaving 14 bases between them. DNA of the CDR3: TGTGCCAGCAGTGTCCGGGGGGCTGGTGGCTACACCTTC. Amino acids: CASSVRGAGGYTF.

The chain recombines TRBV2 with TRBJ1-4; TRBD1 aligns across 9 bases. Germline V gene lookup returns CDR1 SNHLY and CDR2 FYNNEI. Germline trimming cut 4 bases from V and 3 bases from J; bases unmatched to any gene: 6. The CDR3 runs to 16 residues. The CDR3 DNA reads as TGTGCCAGCAGTGCCGAGGGACAGGGTTCTAATGAAAAACTGTTTTTT. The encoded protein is CASSAEGQGSNEKLFF. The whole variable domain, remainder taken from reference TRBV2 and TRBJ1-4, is EPEVTQTPSHQVTQMGQEVILRCVPISNHLYFYWYRQILGQKVEFLVSFYNNEISEKSEIFDDQFSVERPDGSNFTLKIRSTKLEDSAMYFCASSAEGQGSNEKLFFGSGTQLSVL.

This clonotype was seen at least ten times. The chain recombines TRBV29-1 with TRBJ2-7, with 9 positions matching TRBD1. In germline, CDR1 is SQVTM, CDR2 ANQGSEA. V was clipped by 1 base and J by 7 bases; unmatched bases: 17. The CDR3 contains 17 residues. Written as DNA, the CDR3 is TGCAGCGTTGAAGGTCGAGGGGCCGACAGGGGGATTAGGGAGCAGTACTTC. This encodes CSVEGRGADRGIREQYF.

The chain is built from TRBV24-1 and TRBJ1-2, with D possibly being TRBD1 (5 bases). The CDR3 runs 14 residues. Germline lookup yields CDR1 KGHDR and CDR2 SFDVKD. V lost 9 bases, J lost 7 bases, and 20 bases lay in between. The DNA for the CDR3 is TGTGCCACCCGGGGCGGGCTTGCGGAGTTTGGCTACACCTTC. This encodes CATRGGLAEFGYTF.

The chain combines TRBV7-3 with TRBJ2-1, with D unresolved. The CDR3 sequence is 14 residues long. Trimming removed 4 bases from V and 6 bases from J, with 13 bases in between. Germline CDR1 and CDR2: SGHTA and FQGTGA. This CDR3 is CASSSPTYSNEQFF. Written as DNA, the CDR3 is TGTGCCAGCAGCTCCCCCACGTATTCCAATGAGCAGTTCTTC.

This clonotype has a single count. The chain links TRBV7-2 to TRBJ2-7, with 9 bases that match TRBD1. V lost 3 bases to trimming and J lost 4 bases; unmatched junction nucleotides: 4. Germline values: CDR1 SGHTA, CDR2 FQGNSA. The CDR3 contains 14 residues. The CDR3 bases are TGTGCCAGCAGCTTTACGGGACAGGGTTACGAGCAGTACTTC. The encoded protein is CASSFTGQGYEQYF.

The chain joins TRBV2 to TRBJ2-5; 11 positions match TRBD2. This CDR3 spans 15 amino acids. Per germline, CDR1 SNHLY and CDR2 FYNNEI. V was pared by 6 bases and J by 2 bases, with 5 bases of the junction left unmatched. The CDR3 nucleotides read TGTGCCAGCAGGGAGGGACTAGCGGTGCAAGAGACCCAGTACTTC. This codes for CASREGLAVQETQYF.

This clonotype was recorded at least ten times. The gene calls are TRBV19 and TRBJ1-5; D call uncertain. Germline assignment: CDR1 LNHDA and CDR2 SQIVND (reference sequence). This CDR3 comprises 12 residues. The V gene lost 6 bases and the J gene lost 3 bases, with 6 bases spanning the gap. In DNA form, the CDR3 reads TGTGCCAGTAGGGACCCCAATCAGCCCCAGCATTTT. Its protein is CASRDPNQPQHF.

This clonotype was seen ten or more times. CDR3 coding DNA: TGCGCCAGCAGCCCTGGGGGACTAGCGGGAGGACCGTACCAAGAGACCCAGTACTTC. Its protein is CASSPGGLAGGPYQETQYF. The rearrangement joins TRBV5-1 to TRBJ2-5; 15 nucleotides match TRBD2. The CDR3 has 19 amino acids. V trimming: 4 bases; J trimming: 0 bases; junction bases outside the gene matches: 10. Germline CDR1 and CDR2: SGHRS and YFSETQ.

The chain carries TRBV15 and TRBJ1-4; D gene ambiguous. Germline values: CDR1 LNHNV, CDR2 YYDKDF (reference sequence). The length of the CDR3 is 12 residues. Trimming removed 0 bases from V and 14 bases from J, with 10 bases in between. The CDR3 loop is CATSRDLSKLFF. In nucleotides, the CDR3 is TGTGCCACCAGCAGAGATCTCTCCAAGCTGTTTTTT.

As DNA, the CDR3 is TGCAGCTTGGGGACGGCCGGGGGCTATGGCTACACCTTC. Translating it yields CSLGTAGGYGYTF. The V and J genes are TRBV29-1 and TRBJ1-2, with D tentatively TRBD1 (5 bases). V was clipped by 8 bases and J by 4 bases, with 17 bases between them. The germline CDR1 and CDR2 sequences are SQVTM and ANQGSEA. The CDR3 length is 13 residues.

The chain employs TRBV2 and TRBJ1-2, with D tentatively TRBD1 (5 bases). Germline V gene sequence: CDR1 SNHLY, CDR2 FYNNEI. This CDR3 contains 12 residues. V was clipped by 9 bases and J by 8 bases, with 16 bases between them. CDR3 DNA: TGTGCCAGTCGTTGGGACGGAGGAGGCTACACCTTC. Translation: CASRWDGGGYTF.

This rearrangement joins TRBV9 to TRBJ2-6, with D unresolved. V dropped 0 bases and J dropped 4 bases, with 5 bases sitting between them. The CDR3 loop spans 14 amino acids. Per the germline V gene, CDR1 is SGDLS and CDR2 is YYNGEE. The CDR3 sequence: CASSVETGANVLTF. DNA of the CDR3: TGTGCCAGCAGCGTAGAAACAGGGGCCAACGTCCTGACTTTC.

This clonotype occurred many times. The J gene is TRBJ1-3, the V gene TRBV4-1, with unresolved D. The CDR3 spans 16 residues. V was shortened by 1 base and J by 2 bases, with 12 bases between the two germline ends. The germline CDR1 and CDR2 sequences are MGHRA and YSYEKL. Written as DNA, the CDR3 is TGCGCCAGCAGCCAAGGGAATCTCCCCCCTGGAAACACCATATATTTT. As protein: CASSQGNLPPGNTIYF.

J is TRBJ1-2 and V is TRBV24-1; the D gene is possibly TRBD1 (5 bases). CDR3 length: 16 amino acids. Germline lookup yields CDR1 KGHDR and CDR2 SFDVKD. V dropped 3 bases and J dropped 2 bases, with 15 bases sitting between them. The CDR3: CATSDPGAGPNYGYTF. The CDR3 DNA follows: TGTGCCACCAGTGATCCGGGAGCGGGGCCAAACTATGGCTACACCTTC.

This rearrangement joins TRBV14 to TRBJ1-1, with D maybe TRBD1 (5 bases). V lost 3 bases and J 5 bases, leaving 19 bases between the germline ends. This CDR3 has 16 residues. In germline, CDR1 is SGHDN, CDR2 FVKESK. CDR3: CASSQLTGSEGTEAFF. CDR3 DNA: TGTGCCAGCAGCCAGCTTACAGGTAGCGAGGGGACTGAAGCTTTCTTT.

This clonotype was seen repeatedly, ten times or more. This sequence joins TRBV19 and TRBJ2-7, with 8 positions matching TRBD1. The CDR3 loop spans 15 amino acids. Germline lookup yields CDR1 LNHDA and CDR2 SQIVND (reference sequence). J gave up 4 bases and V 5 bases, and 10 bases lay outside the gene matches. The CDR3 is CASSFGTGPLYEQYF. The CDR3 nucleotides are TGTGCCAGTAGTTTTGGGACAGGTCCTTTGTACGAGCAGTACTTC.

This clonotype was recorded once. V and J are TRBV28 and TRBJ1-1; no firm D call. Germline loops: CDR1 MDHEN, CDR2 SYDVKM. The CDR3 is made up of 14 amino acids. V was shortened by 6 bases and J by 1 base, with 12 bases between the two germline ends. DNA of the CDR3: TGTGCCAGCAGGCCGGGGAATCCGAACACTGAAGCTTTCTTT. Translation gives CASRPGNPNTEAFF. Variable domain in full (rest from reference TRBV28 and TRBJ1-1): DVKVTQSSRYLVKRTGEKVFLECVQDMDHENMFWYRQDPGLGLRLIYFSYDVKMKEKGDIPEGYSVSREKKERFSLILESASTNQTSMYLCASRPGNPNTEAFFGQGTRLTVV.

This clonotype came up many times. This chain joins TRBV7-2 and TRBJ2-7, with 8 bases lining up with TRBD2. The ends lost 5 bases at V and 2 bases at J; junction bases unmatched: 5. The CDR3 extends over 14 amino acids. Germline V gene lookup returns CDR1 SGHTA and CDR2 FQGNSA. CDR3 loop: CASSPSGLAYEQYF. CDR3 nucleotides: TGTGCCAGCAGCCCCTCGGGACTAGCCTACGAGCAGTACTTC.

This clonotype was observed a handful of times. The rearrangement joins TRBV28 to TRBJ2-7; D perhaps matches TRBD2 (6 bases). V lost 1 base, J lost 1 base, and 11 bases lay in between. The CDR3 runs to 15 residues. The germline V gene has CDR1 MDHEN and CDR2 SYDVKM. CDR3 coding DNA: TGTGCCAGCAGTTTATTCTGGGGAGGTTCCTACGAGCAGTACTTC. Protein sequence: CASSLFWGGSYEQYF. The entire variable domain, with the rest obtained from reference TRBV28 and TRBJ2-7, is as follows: DVKVTQSSRYLVKRTGEKVFLECVQDMDHENMFWYRQDPGLGLRLIYFSYDVKMKEKGDIPEGYSVSREKKERFSLILESASTNQTSMYLCASSLFWGGSYEQYFGPGTRLTVT.

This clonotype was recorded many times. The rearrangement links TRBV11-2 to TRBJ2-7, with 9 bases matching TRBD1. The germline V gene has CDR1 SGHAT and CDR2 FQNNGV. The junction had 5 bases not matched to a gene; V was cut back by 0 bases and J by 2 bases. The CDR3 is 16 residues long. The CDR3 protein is CASSLEGQGVAYEQYF. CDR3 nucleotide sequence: TGTGCCAGCAGCTTAGAGGGACAGGGTGTCGCCTACGAGCAGTACTTC.

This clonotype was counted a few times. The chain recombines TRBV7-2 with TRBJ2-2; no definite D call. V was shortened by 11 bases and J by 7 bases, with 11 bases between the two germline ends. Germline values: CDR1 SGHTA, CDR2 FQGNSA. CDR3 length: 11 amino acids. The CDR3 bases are TGTGCCGGCCGCTTATTCGGGGAGCTGTTTTTT. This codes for CAGRLFGELFF. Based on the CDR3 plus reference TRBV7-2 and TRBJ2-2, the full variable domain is GAGVSQSPSNKVTEKGKDVELRCDPISGHTALYWYRQSLGQGLEFLIYFQGNSAPDKSGLPSDRFSAERTGGSVSTLTIQRTQQEDSAVYLCAGRLFGELFFGEGSRLTVL.

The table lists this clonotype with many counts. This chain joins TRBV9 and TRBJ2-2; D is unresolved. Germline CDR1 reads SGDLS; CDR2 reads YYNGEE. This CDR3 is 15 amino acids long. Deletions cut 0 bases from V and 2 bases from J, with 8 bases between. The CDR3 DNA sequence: TGTGCCAGCAGCGTAGTCGCCAGAAACACCGGGGAGCTGTTTTTT. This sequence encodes CASSVVARNTGELFF. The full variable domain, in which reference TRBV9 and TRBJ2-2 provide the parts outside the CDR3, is DSGVTQTPKHLITATGQRVTLRCSPRSGDLSVYWYQQSLDQGLQFLIQYYNGEERAKGNILERFSAQQFPDLHSELNLSSLELGDSALYFCASSVVARNTGELFFGEGSRLTVL.